This T cell receptor (beta chain) emerged from a study of T cells in Graves' hyperthyroidism and ophthalmopathy. This clonotype has more than one count but fewer than ten. Its target is not known. RNA transcripts yielded amplified TCR beta CDR3 regions. HTBI primers were employed in a first-round RT-PCR of the TCR CDR3. TCRdb fed the multiplex PCR reads into MiXCR, producing one record per CDR3 protein. The sample holds 150,000 or so distinct CDR3 sequences, just under 9.5% seen once. Points from the study as a whole: Blood shared most expanded thyroid clonotypes above 0.001. Before onset, ophthalmopathy was predicted by the model a median approximately 6.6 months earlier.

The sequencing input was blood. The source is a woman between 18 and 30 years old with Graves' hyperthyroidism that later progressed to Graves' ophthalmopathy.

CDR3 sequence reads: CSAWDSKKETQYF. CDR3 DNA sequence: TGCAGTGCTTGGGATTCAAAGAAAGAGACCCAGTACTTC. The chain has TRBV20-1 and TRBJ2-5, with D hard to call. The V gene's germline CDR1 is DFQATT and CDR2 SNEGSKA (reference sequence). The CDR3 runs 13 residues. The germline V and J ends were trimmed by 5 bases and 3 bases, with 13 bases remaining between them.